The 29 T cell receptor beta chains reported below all come from one sample, sequenced in a study of blood T cell repertoires in COVID-19 (dated by TCRdb to the early 2020s). The protocol used for the library was the immunoSEQ multiplex PCR assay. Held by TCRdb, this immuneACCESS table contains in-frame sequences only and omits some clones. Under half of the omission traces to an unresolved V gene where checked; the cause of the rest is unknown. This sample gives approximately 150,000 clones in total; 85% of them show up just once. The top ten hold around 2.5% of the sample. Sequenced sample: peripheral blood. The receptors here all came from a human donor with acute or convalescent COVID-19. The donor label of this sample is uncertain.

The CDR3 DNA sequence: TGCAGCGTTGAAACCGGGAGCATGAACACTGAAGCTTTCTTT. As protein: CSVETGSMNTEAFF. The chain uses TRBV29-1 and TRBJ1-1; D is unresolved. The CDR3 length is 14 residues. V was clipped by 2 bases and J by 0 bases, with 10 bases between them. Germline lookup yields CDR1 SQVTM and CDR2 ANQGSEA.

The chain has TRBV7-9 and TRBJ1-4; TRBD1 matches 10 bases. Germline trimming cut 4 bases from V and 7 bases from J; bases unmatched to any gene: 3. The CDR3 consists of 14 residues. CDR1 and CDR2 (germline): SEHNR, FQNEAQ (reference sequence). CDR3: CASSSRDRGEKLFF. As DNA, the CDR3 is TGTGCCAGCAGCTCCCGGGACAGGGGTGAAAAACTGTTTTTT.

V and J are TRBV5-6 and TRBJ1-2; TRBD1 matches 7 bases. The CDR3 consists of 14 residues. Germline V gene sequence: CDR1 SGHDT, CDR2 YYEEEE. The V and J ends lost 0 bases and 8 bases, in that order; junction bases with no gene match: 7. The CDR3 here is CASSLDRGGGGYTF. CDR3 in DNA: TGTGCCAGCAGCTTGGACAGGGGCGGAGGCGGCTACACCTTC.

The chain uses TRBV29-1 and TRBJ1-5; 7 positions match TRBD1. V lost 6 bases, J lost 3 bases, and 5 bases stayed unmatched. Per germline, CDR1 SQVTM and CDR2 ANQGSEA. This CDR3 is built from 13 residues. CDR3 region: CSVRQGLNQPQHF. DNA for the CDR3: TGCAGCGTAAGACAGGGCCTCAATCAGCCCCAGCATTTT.

The chain uses TRBV9 and TRBJ2-3; TRBD2 aligns across 13 bases. From germline, CDR1 is SGDLS and CDR2 YYNGEE. CDR3 size: 19 residues. V gave up 0 bases and J gave up 0 bases; unmatched junction bases: 7. CDR3 amino acids: CASSVEERTSGGSTDTQYF. DNA of the CDR3: TGTGCCAGCAGCGTAGAGGAACGGACTAGCGGGGGCAGCACAGATACGCAGTATTTT.

The genes are TRBV5-5 and TRBJ1-1; D gene ambiguous. This CDR3 has 13 amino acids. V was trimmed by 0 bases and J by 7 bases, leaving 10 bases between them. CDR1 is SGHKS, CDR2 YYEKEE, per germline (reference sequence). CDR3 nucleotide sequence: TGTGCCAGCAGCTTGGAAGGGAGAGTTGAAGCTTTCTTT. Its translation is CASSLEGRVEAFF.

The chain has TRBV5-5 and TRBJ1-5; unclear D gene. This CDR3 comprises 14 residues. Germline values: CDR1 SGHKS, CDR2 YYEKEE (reference sequence). The ends were cut back, 0 bases at V and 5 bases at J, with 9 bases in the middle. Here the CDR3 DNA reads TGTGCCAGCAGCTTGGACAGTCCAGATCAGCCCCAGCATTTT. Translated: CASSLDSPDQPQHF.

This sequence joins TRBV27 and TRBJ2-1; the match to TRBD1 covers 7 bases. The germline gives CDR1 MNHEY, CDR2 SMNVEV (reference sequence). The CDR3 sequence is 14 residues long. V lost 3 bases and J lost 9; bases outside the gene matches: 8. The CDR3 coding sequence is TGTGCCAGCAGTTTCACGGGACAGCCGAGTGAGCAGTTCTTC. Amino acid sequence: CASSFTGQPSEQFF.

The V and J genes are TRBV11-2 and TRBJ2-1; perhaps TRBD2 as D (7 bases). The CDR3 runs 15 residues. Trimming removed 2 bases at V and 8 bases at J, with 16 bases between. Germline assignment: CDR1 SGHAT and CDR2 FQNNGV. CDR3 amino acids: CASSLLGQGRDEQFF. For the CDR3, the DNA is TGTGCCAGCAGCTTATTAGGGCAGGGGAGGGATGAGCAGTTCTTC.

The V call is TRBV5-5, the J call TRBJ2-1, with 12 bases aligning to TRBD2. J lost 10 bases, V lost 3 bases, and 11 bases had no gene match. The germline V gene has CDR1 SGHKS and CDR2 YYEKEE (reference sequence). The CDR3 totals 16 residues. CDR3 protein: CASSSGRLAGENEQFF. The CDR3 region has the DNA TGTGCCAGCAGCTCCGGACGACTAGCGGGAGAAAACGAGCAGTTCTTC.

V is TRBV30 and J is TRBJ1-5; D ambiguous. Germline CDR1 GTSNPN, CDR2 SVGIG (reference sequence). Trimming cost V 0 bases and J 0 bases, with 6 bases left between them. CDR3 length equals 14 residues. The CDR3 loop reads CAWSVQYSNQPQHF. DNA of the CDR3: TGTGCCTGGAGTGTACAATATAGCAATCAGCCCCAGCATTTT.

CDR3 in DNA: TGTGCCAGTAGTATCCCCGGGGGGGCTAAAAACATTCAGTACTTC. This gives the protein CASSIPGGAKNIQYF. The V gene is TRBV19, the J gene TRBJ2-4, with TRBD2 matching 8 bases. CDR3 size: 15 residues. With V trimmed by 3 bases and J by 4 bases, 5 bases remained unmatched. Germline CDR1 LNHDA, CDR2 SQIVND (reference sequence).

This chain joins TRBV5-1 and TRBJ2-2; D unclear. Trimming removed 1 base from V and 0 bases from J, with 7 bases in between. The CDR3 consists of 15 residues. Germline loops: CDR1 SGHRS, CDR2 YFSETQ. CDR3: CASSLSAPNTGELFF. The CDR3 bases are TGCGCCAGCAGCTTGTCAGCGCCGAACACCGGGGAGCTGTTTTTT.

This chain joins TRBV5-1 and TRBJ1-5; D is undetermined. Per germline, CDR1 SGHRS and CDR2 YFSETQ. The CDR3 consists of 13 residues. Trimming left V 5 bases short and J 2 bases short, with 8 bases between. The CDR3 sequence is CASRGRGNQPQHF. The CDR3 nucleotides read TGCGCCAGCAGAGGGAGAGGCAATCAGCCCCAGCATTTT.

The chain uses TRBV7-2 and TRBJ1-4, with D possibly being TRBD1 (6 bases). The ends were cut back, 6 bases at V and 0 bases at J, with 8 bases in the middle. The CDR3 has 14 amino acids. Per germline, CDR1 SGHTA and CDR2 FQGNSA. CDR3 in amino acids: CASSPGATNEKLFF. The CDR3 bases are TGTGCCAGCAGTCCAGGGGCAACTAATGAAAAACTGTTTTTT.

This clone turned up a few times. The chain employs TRBV4-2 and TRBJ1-5, with TRBD1 matching over 8 bases. CDR3 length equals 17 residues. The V gene's germline CDR1 is LGHNA and CDR2 YNFKEQ. Trimming removed 3 bases from V and 6 bases from J; junction bases left unmatched: 13. The CDR3, as DNA: TGTGCCAGCAGCCACTCACTAGGACAGGGTGTTCCTCAGCCCCAGCATTTT. Translation gives CASSHSLGQGVPQPQHF.

The chain combines TRBV12-3 or TRBV12-4 with TRBJ2-3; D uncertain. Trimming stripped 4 bases from V and 2 bases from J, with 7 bases between. There are 13 residues in the CDR3. Here the CDR3 DNA reads TGTGCCAGCAGTTCCAGGTACACAGATACGCAGTATTTT. This gives the protein CASSSRYTDTQYF.

This chain uses TRBV7-3 with TRBJ2-2; perhaps TRBD2 as D (6 bases). CDR3 length: 14 residues. Trimming took 2 bases from V and 6 from J, leaving 10 bases between them. Germline CDR1 reads SGHTA; CDR2 reads FQGTGA. The DNA of the CDR3 is TGTGCCAGCAGCTTAGCTAGCGCCGCCGGGGAGCTGTTTTTT. Translated: CASSLASAAGELFF. The full variable domain, rest sourced from reference TRBV7-3 and TRBJ2-2, is GAGVSQTPSNKVTEKGKYVELRCDPISGHTALYWYRQSLGQGPEFLIYFQGTGAADDSGLPNDRFFAVRPEGSVSTLKIQRTERGDSAVYLCASSLASAAGELFFGEGSRLTVL.

This chain joins TRBV7-8 and TRBJ2-1; 7 nucleotides agree with TRBD2. The CDR3 contains 18 residues. In germline, CDR1 is SGHVS, CDR2 FQNEAQ. V shed 0 bases, J shed 6 bases, and the junction held 14 bases outside the gene matches. CDR3 bases: TGTGCCAGCAGCTTAGCGCAGGGTCTACGCGGGAGTCGCAATGAGCAGTTCTTC. Residues: CASSLAQGLRGSRNEQFF.

The V and J genes are TRBV28 and TRBJ1-1, with TRBD1 matching over 9 bases. Trimming removed 2 bases from V and 10 bases from J; junction bases left unmatched: 5. Germline CDR1 and CDR2: MDHEN and SYDVKM. The length of the CDR3 is 13 residues. The CDR3 here is CASSLGTGRSAFF. Written as DNA, the CDR3 is TGTGCCAGCAGTTTAGGGACAGGGCGTTCAGCTTTCTTT. The whole variable domain, filled in from reference TRBV28 and TRBJ1-1, reads DVKVTQSSRYLVKRTGEKVFLECVQDMDHENMFWYRQDPGLGLRLIYFSYDVKMKEKGDIPEGYSVSREKKERFSLILESASTNQTSMYLCASSLGTGRSAFFGQGTRLTVV.

The chain employs TRBV5-1 and TRBJ2-3, with a tentative D call TRBD1 (6 bases). The germline CDR1 and CDR2 sequences are SGHRS and YFSETQ. The CDR3 totals 13 residues. Trimming cost V 8 bases and J 3 bases, with 13 bases left between them. CDR3 bases: TGCGCCAGTAGCCTCAGGGGAACAGATACGCAGTATTTT. This sequence encodes CASSLRGTDTQYF.

The rearrangement links TRBV20-1 to TRBJ2-7; 8 bases line up with TRBD1. This CDR3 contains 11 residues. CDR1 and CDR2 (germline): DFQATT, SNEGSKA (reference sequence). J was trimmed by 13 bases and V by 0 bases; bases with no gene match: 5. As DNA, the CDR3 is TGCAGTGCTAGAGATACGACAGGGGATTACGTC. Translation: CSARDTTGDYV.

The V gene is TRBV7-9, the J gene TRBJ2-1, with 8 bases lining up with TRBD2. Trimming removed 5 bases from V and 6 bases from J; junction bases left unmatched: 6. The CDR3 has 14 amino acids. The germline CDR1 and CDR2 sequences are SEHNR and FQNEAQ (reference sequence). CDR3 DNA: TGTGCCAGCAGCCCCCGACTAGCGCCCAATGAGCAGTTCTTC. This translates into CASSPRLAPNEQFF.

The V and J genes are TRBV7-2 and TRBJ1-5; a weak D match, TRBD1 (6 bases). CDR3 length: 14 amino acids. CDR1 is SGHTA and CDR2 is FQGNSA in the germline V gene. The ends were cut back, 5 bases at V and 4 bases at J, with 12 bases in the middle. The CDR3 nucleotides read TGTGCCAGCAGCCAAGGGGGGGCTAATCAGCCCCAGCATTTT. Translation: CASSQGGANQPQHF.

V is TRBV27 and J is TRBJ1-1; 8 nucleotides align to TRBD1. The CDR3 is 15 residues long. Trimming at V came to 7 bases and at J to 4 bases, leaving 11 bases not matched to a gene. Germline values: CDR1 MNHEY, CDR2 SMNVEV (reference sequence). CDR3 amino acids: CASTLSGGAGTEAFF. The CDR3 DNA sequence: TGTGCCAGCACCCTTTCAGGGGGCGCGGGCACTGAAGCTTTCTTT.

This clone was observed a single time. The chain links TRBV5-5 to TRBJ2-7, with TRBD2 matching 10 bases. Looked up from germline, CDR1 is SGHKS and CDR2 is YYEKEE (reference sequence). J was trimmed by 1 base and V by 5 bases; bases with no gene match: 3. The CDR3 is made up of 14 amino acids. Written as DNA, the CDR3 is TGTGCCAGCAGGGGGACTAGCGAGTCCTACGAGCAGTACGTC. Protein sequence: CASRGTSESYEQYV.

The chain uses TRBV19 and TRBJ1-5; possibly TRBD1 for D (6 bases). The CDR3 consists of 14 residues. Trimming cost V 4 bases and J 6 bases, with 13 bases left between them. Germline values: CDR1 LNHDA, CDR2 SQIVND (reference sequence). CDR3 in DNA: TGTGCCAGTAGTAAAACAGGGTCAGGTCAGCCCCAGCATTTT. Encoded protein: CASSKTGSGQPQHF. The whole variable domain, filled in from reference TRBV19 and TRBJ1-5, reads DGGITQSPKYLFRKEGQNVTLSCEQNLNHDAMYWYRQDPGQGLRLIYYSQIVNDFQKGDIAEGYSVSREKKESFPLTVTSAQKNPTAFYLCASSKTGSGQPQHFGDGTRLSIL.

A single count supports this clone. The rearrangement joins TRBV28 to TRBJ2-7; 10 bases agree with TRBD1. Germline V gene lookup returns CDR1 MDHEN and CDR2 SYDVKM. This CDR3 is built from 15 residues. V shed 6 bases, J shed 3 bases, and the junction held 8 bases outside the gene matches. The CDR3 DNA reads as TGTGCCAGCAGGGGGCGCGGACAGGGGGACTACGAGCAGTACTTC. As protein: CASRGRGQGDYEQYF. Supplemented by reference TRBV28 and TRBJ2-7, the full variable domain reads DVKVTQSSRYLVKRTGEKVFLECVQDMDHENMFWYRQDPGLGLRLIYFSYDVKMKEKGDIPEGYSVSREKKERFSLILESASTNQTSMYLCASRGRGQGDYEQYFGPGTRLTVT.

The chain couples TRBV7-2 to TRBJ2-1; 8 bases align to TRBD2. The CDR3 runs to 13 residues. The ends lost 5 bases at V and 8 bases at J; junction bases unmatched: 5. Germline V gene lookup returns CDR1 SGHTA and CDR2 FQGNSA. CDR3 amino acids: CASSGSGGDEQFF. CDR3 sequence (DNA): TGTGCCAGCAGCGGAAGCGGGGGAGATGAGCAGTTCTTC.